Included here is one TCR beta chain sequence, with context. V was trimmed by 5 bases and J by 9 bases, leaving 14 bases between them. This CDR3 has 13 residues. Germline lookup yields CDR1 SGHVS and CDR2 FQNEAQ. Study processing details: Estimation of nucleated cell counts was performed using reference gene primer amplification. Produced via immunoSEQ multiplex PCR; TCRdb's table is partial and in-frame only. The V and J calls and clone size are taken from that table; D and trimming were inferred from the DNA. Here the sample spans tens of thousands of clones, about 91% being singletons. The data stem from a study of blood T cell repertoires in COVID-19. Study summary: The United States, Italy and Spain provided the acute and convalescent COVID-19 samples.

Sample: peripheral blood. The sequence derives from a woman in her seventies with active COVID-19. The rearrangement uses TRBV7-8 and TRBJ2-1; tentatively, D is TRBD2 (5 bases). In DNA form, the CDR3 reads TGTGCCAGCAGCATGTCCGGGGTTAGTGAGCAGTTCTTC. It specifies CASSMSGVSEQFF. Full variable domain (missing parts from reference TRBV7-8 and TRBJ2-1): GAGVSQSPRYKVAKRGQDVALRCDPISGHVSLFWYQQALGQGPEFLTYFQNEAQLDKSGLPSDRFFAERPEGSVSTLKIQRTQQEDSAVYLCASSMSGVSEQFFGPGTRLTVL.